This note documents a single T cell receptor (beta chain) sequence. These data belong to a study of control samples from healthy donors and cancer patients. TCRdb's table, derived via immunoSEQ multiplex PCR, lists solely in-frame clones and lacks some. The table lists roughly 86,000 clones, 80% to 95% of them singletons. Germline V CDR1 and CDR2: MNHEY, SVGAGI. Trimming stripped 6 bases from V and 1 base from J, with 9 bases between. The CDR3 length is 13 residues. The specimen sequenced was blood. V gene TRBV6-5 combines with J gene TRBJ1-1; unclear D gene. The receptor comes from a woman under 40 in good health. For the CDR3, the DNA is TGTGCCAGCAGCCACGTCGAGAACACTGAAGCTTTCTTT. Protein product: CASSHVENTEAFF.